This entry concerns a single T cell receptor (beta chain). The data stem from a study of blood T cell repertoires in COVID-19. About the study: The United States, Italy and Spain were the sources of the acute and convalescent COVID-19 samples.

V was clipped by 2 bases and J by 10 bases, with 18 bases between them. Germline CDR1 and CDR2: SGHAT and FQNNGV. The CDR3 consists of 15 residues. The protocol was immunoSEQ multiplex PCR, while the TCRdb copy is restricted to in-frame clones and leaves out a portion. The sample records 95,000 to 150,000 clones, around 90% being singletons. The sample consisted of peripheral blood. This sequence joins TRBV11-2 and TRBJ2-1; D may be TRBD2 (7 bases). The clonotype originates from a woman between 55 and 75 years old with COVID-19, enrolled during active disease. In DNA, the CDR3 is TGTGCCAGCAGCTTAAGGCTTGGGGGGGCACGGGAGCAGTTCTTC. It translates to CASSLRLGGAREQFF.